This T cell receptor (beta chain) comes out of a study of T cells in localized non-small cell lung cancer. Notes on the study in general: Sequencing was limited to one tumor region, leaving the possibility of heterogeneity open. The study found T cell clonality highest in uninvolved adjacent lung, above tumor.

Profiled with immunoSEQ multiplex PCR; TCRdb holds only in-frame clones, not every one. The sample shows 20,000 to 25,000 clones, 92% of them seen only once. With respect to this clone: Its matching antigen is unknown.

The sequencing here drew on peripheral blood, taken before any cancer treatment. The origin of this receptor is a man aged 40-75 years with stage III squamous cell lung carcinoma.

CDR3 nucleotide sequence: TGCGCCAGCAGCTCAACGGGAGGGGGAGATACGCAGTATTTT. This codes for CASSSTGGGDTQYF. This chain uses TRBV5-1 with TRBJ2-3; 8 nucleotides line up with TRBD2. Germline values: CDR1 SGHRS, CDR2 YFSETQ. This CDR3 is built from 14 residues. With V trimmed by 3 bases and J by 5 bases, 5 bases remained unmatched.